This T cell receptor beta chain was documented in a study of cytomegalovirus exposure and HLA in healthy donors. 60 Vbeta and 13 Jbeta primers were used in PCR. Profiled with immunoSEQ multiplex PCR; TCRdb holds only in-frame clones, not every one. The repertoire holds 200,000 to 250,000 clones, with less than 80% as singletons. The sample taken for sequencing was PBMCs. This clonotype was obtained from a girl aged 2-10 years in good health and CMV-seronegative.

This CDR3 is CASSPGLGWSTEQFF. As DNA, the CDR3 is TGTGCCAGCAGTCCCGGACTAGGATGGTCGACTGAGCAGTTCTTC. The rearrangement joins TRBV11-2 to TRBJ2-1; 7 bases are shared with TRBD2. Per germline, CDR1 SGHAT and CDR2 FQNNGV. The CDR3 has 15 amino acids. The ends lost 6 bases at V and 9 bases at J; junction bases unmatched: 14.